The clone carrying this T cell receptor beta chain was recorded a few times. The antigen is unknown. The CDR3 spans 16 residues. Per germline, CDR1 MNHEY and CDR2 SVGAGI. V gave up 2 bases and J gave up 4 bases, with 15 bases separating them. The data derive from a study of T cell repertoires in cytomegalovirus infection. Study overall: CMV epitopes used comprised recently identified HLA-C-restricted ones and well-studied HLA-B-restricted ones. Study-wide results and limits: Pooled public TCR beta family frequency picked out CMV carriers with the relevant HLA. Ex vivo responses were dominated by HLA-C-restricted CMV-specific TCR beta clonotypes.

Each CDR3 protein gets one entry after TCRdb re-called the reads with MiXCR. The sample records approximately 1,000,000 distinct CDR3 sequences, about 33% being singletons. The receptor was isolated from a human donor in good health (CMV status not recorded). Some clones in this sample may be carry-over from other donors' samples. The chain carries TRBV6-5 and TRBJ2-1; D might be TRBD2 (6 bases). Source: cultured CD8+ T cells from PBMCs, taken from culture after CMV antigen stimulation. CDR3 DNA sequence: TGTGCCAGCAGTTACGATTCCCTAGCGATGTACAATGAGCAGTTCTTC. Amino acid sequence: CASSYDSLAMYNEQFF.